This record looks at one T cell receptor beta chain sequence and its context. The specificity of this receptor is unknown. No per-base quality is available; no much larger clone lies one base away. The donors were healthy, HIV-negative adults with no recently reported acute infections or vaccinations. All donors were Caucasian adults living in Nashville, Tennessee, USA. CD4+ T cells were enriched through magnetic negative selection, after which naive cells were positively selected on CD45RA and the remaining negative fraction served as the memory subset. Blood was collected by leukapheresis, and PBMCs were isolated by Ficoll-Histopaque density gradient centrifugation and then cryopreserved in liquid nitrogen vapor phase. Analytical flow cytometry was used to check the purity and quantity of each magnetically sorted T cell population. Genomic DNA was isolated from every sorted fraction and measured by UV absorbance on a Nanodrop 2000c.

Using the deep immunoSEQ assay, multiplex PCR amplified TCR CDR3 regions from genomic DNA. Genomic DNA extracted from each cell subset was distributed evenly over all wells of several immunoSEQ 96-well plates, and each plate served as one replicate. For sorted subsets, each replicate PCR was loaded with roughly 200 ng genomic DNA, equivalent to 30,000 or so T cell genomes. Purified libraries were quantified with a Qubit 3.0 fluorometer, sized on a Bioanalyzer 2100, and re-quantified with the KAPA Library Quantification kit. A separate single-read 150-cycle Illumina NextSeq 550 flow cell was used to sequence each immunoSEQ 96-well plate. On the study's bioinformatics: Because the immunoSEQ output held only junctional sequences and lacked quality scores, the filtering could not match the filtering applied to full-length reads. Sequences were annotated with PyIR, a Python wrapper for IgBLAST v1.9, and V/J genes and CDR3 were assigned using IMGT germline references. Reads were removed for weak V/J assignments (E-value above 1e-6), missing CDR3, stop codons, out-of-frame junctions, or ambiguous translated residues. V3J clonotypes were defined as sequences sharing the same inferred V gene, J gene, and CDR3 amino acid sequence. Percentage overlap between repertoires was calculated by dividing the number of shared unique clonotypes by the size of the smaller repertoire. Richness of each repertoire was evaluated using RTK rarefaction, the Chao1 estimator, and Recon v2.1 estimates of unobserved clonotypes. For all TCRbeta clonotypes obtained by the gDNA method from a handful of donors, generation probabilities were computed with OLGA. TCRdb re-hosts the immuneACCESS table, in-frame sequences only. Its copies lack some clones; in the studies checked, an unresolved V gene accounts for under half of them, and the cause for the rest is not known. V, J and clone size reflect that table, while D and trimming were determined from the DNA. The sample table contains some 2,000,000 clones; only one count was recorded for approximately 94% of them. Roughly 0.13% of the sample is held by the ten biggest clonotypes.

These data belong to a study of shared clonotypes between healthy human individuals (dated by TCRdb to 2020 to 2021). Regarding the study in general: The cohort included three men and a couple of women between 18 and 49 years of age. Different laboratories and diverse techniques were used to prepare libraries and sequence TCR repertoires, to increase sequencing depth and limit assay-specific biases. Between about 0.8 and 8.9 billion PBMCs per donor were obtained by leukapheresis. Blood TCR repertoires of four to six healthy adults were deeply sequenced to estimate repertoire size and the extent of clonotype sharing between individuals. For each donor, CD4 naive and CD4 memory were each given three plates, CD8 naive was given two plates, and CD8 memory was given one plate. Findings and caveats that apply to the study as a whole: Compared with non-shared clonotypes, clonotypes shared by all four sorted-subset donors had higher generation probabilities. Naive subsets generally had larger estimated clonotype richness than memory subsets did. Sampling was restricted to blood, and TCR repertoires in tissues likely differ from the TCR repertoires found in blood. Sharing across four donors was observed for approximately 4.6% of naive CD4, under 4% of naive CD8, 2% to 2.5% of memory CD4, and around 0.44% of memory CD8 clonotypes. Pairwise subsampling led to the expectation that sequencing depth would affect the degree of clonotype sharing among donors. Because the study included only a small number of donors, the genetic and exposure-history diversity represented was limited. Incomplete sequencing was indicated by rarefaction of sorted-subset datasets, despite the large sequencing depth.

This clonotype was obtained from a man aged 18 to 30 in good health. Sequenced: naive CD4+ T cells sorted from blood. The sample's cell subset or site label, in plain terms: CD45RA+ positively selected.

In nucleotide form, the sequence is TGTGCCAGCAGTATCGGTGGGGTAGGTCAGCCCCAGCATTTT. Its coded protein is CASSIGGVGQPQHF. Rearrangement joined TRBV6-5 to TRBJ1-5; no D gene is confidently identified. V was cut back by 5 bases and J by 6 bases, leaving a gap of 14 bases between them. The CDR3 covers 14 residues, taking in both the cysteine and the phenylalanine. Here the CDR3 DNA is all that survives: 42 bases in frame from base 1. Via the germline V gene, CDR1 is MNHEY and CDR2 SVGAGI.